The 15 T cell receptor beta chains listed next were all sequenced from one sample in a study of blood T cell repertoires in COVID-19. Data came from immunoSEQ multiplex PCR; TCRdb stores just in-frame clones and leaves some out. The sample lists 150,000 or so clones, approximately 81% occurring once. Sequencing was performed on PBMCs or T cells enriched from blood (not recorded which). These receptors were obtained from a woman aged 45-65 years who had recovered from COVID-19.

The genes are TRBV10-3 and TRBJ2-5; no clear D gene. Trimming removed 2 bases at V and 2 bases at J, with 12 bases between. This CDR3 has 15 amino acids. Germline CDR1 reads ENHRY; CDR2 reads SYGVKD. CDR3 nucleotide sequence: TGTGCCATCAGTGAGCCCTATACTAAACAAGAGACCCAGTACTTC. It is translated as CAISEPYTKQETQYF.

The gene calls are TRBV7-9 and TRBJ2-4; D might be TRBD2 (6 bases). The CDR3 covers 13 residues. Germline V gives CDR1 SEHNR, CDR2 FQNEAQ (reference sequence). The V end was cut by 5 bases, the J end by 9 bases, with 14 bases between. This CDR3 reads CASSRHGGAIQYF. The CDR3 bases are TGTGCCAGCAGCCGTCATGGAGGGGCCATTCAGTACTTC.

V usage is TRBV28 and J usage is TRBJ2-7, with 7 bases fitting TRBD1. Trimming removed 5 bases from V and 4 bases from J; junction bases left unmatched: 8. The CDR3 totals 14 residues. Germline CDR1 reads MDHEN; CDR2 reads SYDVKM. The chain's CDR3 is CASSGPGQLYEQYF. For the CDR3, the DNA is TGTGCCAGCAGTGGGCCGGGACAGCTTTACGAGCAGTACTTC.

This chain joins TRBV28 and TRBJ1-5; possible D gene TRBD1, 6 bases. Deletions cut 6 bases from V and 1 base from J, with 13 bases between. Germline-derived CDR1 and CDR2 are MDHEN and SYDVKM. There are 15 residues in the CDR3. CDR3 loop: CASSRSGQSNQPQHF. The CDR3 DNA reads TGTGCCAGCAGCAGATCAGGACAGAGCAATCAGCCCCAGCATTTT.

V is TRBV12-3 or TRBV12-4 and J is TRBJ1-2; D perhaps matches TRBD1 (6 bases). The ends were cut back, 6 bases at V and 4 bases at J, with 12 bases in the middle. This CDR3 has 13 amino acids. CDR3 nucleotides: TGTGCCAGCAGCCCTGGGACACGCTATGGCTACACCTTC. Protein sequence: CASSPGTRYGYTF.

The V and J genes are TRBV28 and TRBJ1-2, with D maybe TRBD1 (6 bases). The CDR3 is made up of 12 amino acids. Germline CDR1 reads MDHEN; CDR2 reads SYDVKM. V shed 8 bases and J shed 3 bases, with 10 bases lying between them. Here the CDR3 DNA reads TGTGCCAGCGGCTACAGGGACTATGGCTACACCTTC. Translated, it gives CASGYRDYGYTF.

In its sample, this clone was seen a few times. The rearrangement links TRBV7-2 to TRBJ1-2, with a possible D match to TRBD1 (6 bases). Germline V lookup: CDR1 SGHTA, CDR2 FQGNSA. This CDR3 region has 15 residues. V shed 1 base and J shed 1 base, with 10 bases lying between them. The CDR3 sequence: CASSLEGGNNYGYTF. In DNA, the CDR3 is TGTGCCAGCAGCTTAGAAGGGGGAAATAACTATGGCTACACCTTC.

The CDR3 spells CASSRSGGAYNEQFF. DNA for the CDR3: TGTGCCAGCAGCAGGAGCGGAGGGGCTTACAATGAGCAGTTCTTC. This chain connects TRBV5-4 to TRBJ2-1, with D maybe TRBD2 (6 bases). Germline loops: CDR1 SGHNT, CDR2 YYREEE (reference sequence). Trimming removed 4 bases at V and 4 bases at J, with 15 bases between. CDR3 length: 15 residues.

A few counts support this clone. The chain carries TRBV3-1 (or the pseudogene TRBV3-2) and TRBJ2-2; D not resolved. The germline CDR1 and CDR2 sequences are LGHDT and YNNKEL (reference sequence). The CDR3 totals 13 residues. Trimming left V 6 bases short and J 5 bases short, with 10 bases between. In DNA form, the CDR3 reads TGTGCCAGCAGACGCGACATGACCGGGGAGCTGTTTTTT. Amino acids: CASRRDMTGELFF.

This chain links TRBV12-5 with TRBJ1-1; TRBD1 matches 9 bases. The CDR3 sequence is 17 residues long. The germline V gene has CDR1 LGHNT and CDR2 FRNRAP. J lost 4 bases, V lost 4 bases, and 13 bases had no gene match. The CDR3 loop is CASGSKTGTGLRTEAFF. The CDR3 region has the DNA TGTGCTAGTGGTTCTAAAACCGGGACAGGGTTGCGCACTGAAGCTTTCTTT.

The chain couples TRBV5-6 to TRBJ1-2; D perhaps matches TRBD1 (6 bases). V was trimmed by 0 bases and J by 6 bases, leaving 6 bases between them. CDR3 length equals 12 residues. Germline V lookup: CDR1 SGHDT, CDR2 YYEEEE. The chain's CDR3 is CASSLDRDGYTF. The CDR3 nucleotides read TGTGCCAGCAGCTTGGACAGGGATGGCTACACCTTC.

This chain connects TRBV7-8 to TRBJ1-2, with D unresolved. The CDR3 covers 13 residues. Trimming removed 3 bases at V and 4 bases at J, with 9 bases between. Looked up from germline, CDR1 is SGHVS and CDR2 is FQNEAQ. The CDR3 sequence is CASSLGSSYGYTF. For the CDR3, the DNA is TGTGCCAGCAGCTTGGGCAGCTCCTATGGCTACACCTTC.

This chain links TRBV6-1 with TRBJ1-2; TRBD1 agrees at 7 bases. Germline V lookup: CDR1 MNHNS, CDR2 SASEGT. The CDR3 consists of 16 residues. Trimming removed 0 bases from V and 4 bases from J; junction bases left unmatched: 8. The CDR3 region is CASSEATWTGPYGYTF. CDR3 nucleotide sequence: TGTGCCAGCAGTGAAGCGACCTGGACAGGACCCTATGGCTACACCTTC.

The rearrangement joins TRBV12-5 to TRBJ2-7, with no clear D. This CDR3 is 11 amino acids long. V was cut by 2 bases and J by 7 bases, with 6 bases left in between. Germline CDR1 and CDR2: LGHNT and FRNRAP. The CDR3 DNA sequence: TGTGCTAGTGGTTTGACTTGGGAGCAGTACTTC. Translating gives CASGLTWEQYF.

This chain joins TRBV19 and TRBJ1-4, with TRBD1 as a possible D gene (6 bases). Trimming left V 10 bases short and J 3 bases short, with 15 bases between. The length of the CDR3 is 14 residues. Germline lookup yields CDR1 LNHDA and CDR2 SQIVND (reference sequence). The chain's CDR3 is CATTSGAANEKLFF. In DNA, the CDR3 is TGTGCCACGACCTCAGGGGCAGCTAATGAAAAACTGTTTTTT.